The clone carrying this TCR beta chain was seen a few times. This CDR3 comprises 14 residues. Trimming removed 5 bases from V and 4 bases from J; junction bases left unmatched: 7. The germline V gene encodes CDR1 LNHDA and CDR2 SQIVND (reference sequence). The data stem from a study of T cells after posttransplantation cyclophosphamide. A marrow graft followed busulfan-fludarabine conditioning, with cyclophosphamide on days +3 and +4. Method: immunoSEQ multiplex PCR; TCRdb's copy keeps in-frame clones and lacks some. The data show about 5,900 clones, 70% to 85% seen once. Sequenced here: CD4+ T cells sorted from blood, sampled about 350 days after allogeneic stem cell transplant with posttransplant cyclophosphamide. The chain links TRBV19 to TRBJ1-2; 7 bases agree with TRBD1. The TCR comes from a male patient aged 45-60 years who received an allogeneic stem cell transplant from a related donor and was CMV-positive. A subset of T cells may come from the graft donor. CDR3: CASSRQGQLYGYTF. DNA for the CDR3: TGTGCCAGTAGTCGACAGGGACAACTCTATGGCTACACCTTC.